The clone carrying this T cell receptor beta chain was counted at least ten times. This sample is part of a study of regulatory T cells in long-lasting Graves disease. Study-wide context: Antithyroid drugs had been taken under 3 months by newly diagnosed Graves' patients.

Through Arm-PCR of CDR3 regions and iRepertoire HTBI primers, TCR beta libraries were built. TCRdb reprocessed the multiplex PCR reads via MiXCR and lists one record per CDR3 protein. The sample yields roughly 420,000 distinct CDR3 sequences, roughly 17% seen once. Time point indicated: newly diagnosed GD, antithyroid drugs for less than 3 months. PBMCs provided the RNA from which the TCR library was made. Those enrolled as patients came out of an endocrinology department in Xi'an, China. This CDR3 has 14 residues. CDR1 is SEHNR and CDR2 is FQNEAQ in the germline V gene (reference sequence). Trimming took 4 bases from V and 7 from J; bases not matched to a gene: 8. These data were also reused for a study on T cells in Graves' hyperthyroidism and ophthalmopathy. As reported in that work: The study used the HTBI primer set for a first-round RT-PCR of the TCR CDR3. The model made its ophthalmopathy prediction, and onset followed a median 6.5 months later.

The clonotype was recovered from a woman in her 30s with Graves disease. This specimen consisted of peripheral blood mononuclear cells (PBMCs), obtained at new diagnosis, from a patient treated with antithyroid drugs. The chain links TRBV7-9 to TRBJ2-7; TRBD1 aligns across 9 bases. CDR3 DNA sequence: TGTGCCAGCAGCTGGGGACAGGGCCTTGATGAGCAGTACTTC. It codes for CASSWGQGLDEQYF.